What follows are 30 T cell receptor beta chains derived from one specimen sequenced in a study of response to subunit inactivated influenza vaccine. TCRdb passed the RT-PCR reads through MiXCR, listing each CDR3 protein once. The sample carries under 800,000 distinct CDR3 sequences, about 15% recorded once. The sequencing used PBMCs from blood, collected 14 days before vaccination. Receptors were obtained from a man in his fifties or sixties who received an inactivated influenza vaccine.

Only a few counts were recorded for this clonotype. The rearrangement uses TRBV15 and TRBJ2-5, with D possibly TRBD1 on 6 matching bases. Germline values: CDR1 LNHNV, CDR2 YYDKDF (reference sequence). The CDR3 is made up of 15 amino acids. The V end lost 2 bases, the J end lost 2 bases, and 12 bases lay between the germline ends. The CDR3 reads CATSRSLDSQETQYF. CDR3 in DNA: TGTGCCACCAGCAGATCTTTGGACAGTCAAGAGACCCAGTACTTC.

The J gene is TRBJ2-5, the V gene TRBV25-1; 12 bases fit TRBD1. The germline V gene encodes CDR1 MGHDK and CDR2 SYGVNS. The CDR3 runs to 18 residues. Losses at the gene ends were 0 bases for V and 4 bases for J; bases not matched to a gene: 9. CDR3 amino acids: CASSEYMGQGARGETQYF. The CDR3 DNA reads TGTGCCAGCAGTGAATATATGGGACAGGGGGCGCGGGGAGAGACCCAGTACTTC.

This clonotype showed up many times. The chain joins TRBV2 to TRBJ2-7; 10 bases map to TRBD1. Trimming at V came to 8 bases and at J to 3 bases, leaving 1 base not matched to a gene. The CDR3 runs 12 residues. Germline loops: CDR1 SNHLY, CDR2 FYNNEI. The CDR3 nucleotides read TGTGCCAGCCGGACAGGGGGCTACGAGCAGTACTTC. Translated, it gives CASRTGGYEQYF.

The V and J genes are TRBV10-3 and TRBJ2-3, with D tentatively TRBD1 (6 bases). Germline V CDR1 and CDR2: ENHRY, SYGVKD. Trimming stripped 6 bases from V and 2 bases from J, with 9 bases between. The CDR3 sequence is 13 residues long. As DNA, the CDR3 is TGTGCCATCAGAGGGGGAGACACAGATACGCAGTATTTT. It encodes CAIRGGDTDTQYF.

This clonotype was observed a few times. V usage is TRBV3-1 and J usage is TRBJ2-1; TRBD2 aligns across 10 bases. There are 15 residues in the CDR3. Germline V gives CDR1 LGHDT, CDR2 YNNKEL (reference sequence). V lost 4 bases, J lost 4 bases, and 4 bases stayed unmatched. Here the CDR3 reads CASSPQRGGYNEQFF. CDR3 coding DNA: TGTGCCAGCAGCCCCCAGCGGGGGGGTTACAATGAGCAGTTCTTC.

The rearrangement links TRBV6-1 to TRBJ2-6; no definite D call. The length of the CDR3 is 13 residues. CDR1 is MNHNS and CDR2 is SASEGT in the germline V gene. V dropped 10 bases and J dropped 2 bases, with 9 bases sitting between them. The CDR3 loop is CATGRAGANVLTF. As DNA, the CDR3 is TGTGCCACAGGTCGAGCTGGGGCCAACGTCCTGACTTTC.

This chain joins TRBV7-3 and TRBJ1-3, with D possibly being TRBD1 (6 bases). The CDR3 contains 15 residues. Looked up from germline, CDR1 is SGHTA and CDR2 is FQGTGA. V lost 6 bases and J 0 bases, leaving 12 bases between the germline ends. The CDR3 reads CASSYGTSSGNTIYF. Written as DNA, the CDR3 is TGTGCCAGCAGTTACGGGACATCCTCTGGAAACACCATATATTTT.

This clonotype was observed a few times. V gene TRBV28 combines with J gene TRBJ2-4, with TRBD2 matching 7 bases. The CDR3 has 12 amino acids. The ends lost 5 bases at V and 8 bases at J; junction bases unmatched: 3. The germline V gene has CDR1 MDHEN and CDR2 SYDVKM. CDR3 protein: CASSGREDIQYF. The CDR3 DNA reads as TGTGCCAGCAGTGGCCGGGAGGACATTCAGTACTTC. Full variable domain (outside the CDR3, taken from reference TRBV28 and TRBJ2-4): DVKVTQSSRYLVKRTGEKVFLECVQDMDHENMFWYRQDPGLGLRLIYFSYDVKMKEKGDIPEGYSVSREKKERFSLILESASTNQTSMYLCASSGREDIQYFGAGTRLSVL.

This clonotype was seen more than once but under ten times. V usage is TRBV9 and J usage is TRBJ2-1, with D tentatively TRBD1 (5 bases). Germline V gene data show CDR1 as SGDLS and CDR2 as YYNGEE. There are 18 residues in the CDR3. Deletions cut 4 bases from V and 1 base from J, with 21 bases between. The CDR3 nucleotides read TGTGCCAGCAGCTCCAACCCAGGGTGGCGGATGTCCTACAATGAGCAGTTCTTC. Its protein product is CASSSNPGWRMSYNEQFF. Combining the CDR3 with reference TRBV9 and TRBJ2-1 gives the whole variable domain DSGVTQTPKHLITATGQRVTLRCSPRSGDLSVYWYQQSLDQGLQFLIQYYNGEERAKGNILERFSAQQFPDLHSELNLSSLELGDSALYFCASSSNPGWRMSYNEQFFGPGTRLTVL.

The genes are TRBV5-5 and TRBJ2-2; 7 nucleotides align to TRBD1. V gave up 4 bases and J gave up 6 bases; unmatched junction bases: 9. This CDR3 is 15 amino acids long. Germline CDR1 and CDR2: SGHKS and YYEKEE (reference sequence). CDR3 nucleotides: TGTGCCAGCAGCGGTGACAGGGCATGGGCCGGGGAGCTGTTTTTT. Protein product: CASSGDRAWAGELFF. Complete variable domain (other parts from reference TRBV5-5 and TRBJ2-2): DAGVTQSPTHLIKTRGQQVTLRCSPISGHKSVSWYQQVLGQGPQFIFQYYEKEERGRGNFPDRFSARQFPNYSSELNVNALLLGDSALYLCASSGDRAWAGELFFGEGSRLTVL.

This chain joins TRBV6-6 and TRBJ2-3, with D unclear. Per germline, CDR1 MNHNY and CDR2 SVGAGI (reference sequence). The CDR3 contains 13 residues. Trimming removed 5 bases at V and 2 bases at J, with 8 bases between. The CDR3 nucleotides are TGTGCCAGCAGTGGATATACCACAGATACGCAGTATTTT. Encoded protein: CASSGYTTDTQYF.

The chain carries TRBV4-3 and TRBJ2-1; 9 bases match TRBD2. The junction had 10 bases not matched to a gene; V was cut back by 3 bases and J by 10 bases. Germline CDR1 reads LGHNA; CDR2 reads YSLEER. This CDR3 has 15 residues. Here the CDR3 DNA reads TGCGCCAGCAGCCATGTTGTAGCGGGGGAACACGAGCAGTTCTTC. This codes for CASSHVVAGEHEQFF.

The chain employs TRBV6-2 or TRBV6-3 and TRBJ2-7; D is perhaps TRBD1 (6 bases). The V gene lost 5 bases and the J gene lost 3 bases, with 8 bases spanning the gap. The CDR3 spans 12 residues. Germline-derived CDR1 and CDR2 are MNHEY and SVGEGT. This CDR3 is CASSDRYYEQYF. The CDR3 DNA sequence: TGTGCCAGCAGTGACAGGTACTACGAGCAGTACTTC.

This clonotype was found a few times. The chain uses TRBV20-1 and TRBJ2-1; D gene ambiguous. Germline V gives CDR1 DFQATT, CDR2 SNEGSKA (reference sequence). The CDR3 has 14 amino acids. V gave up 6 bases and J gave up 3 bases, with 15 bases separating them. CDR3 DNA: TGCAGTGCCTCAACGGGCGGAAACTACAATGAGCAGTTCTTC. This codes for CSASTGGNYNEQFF.

In its sample, this clonotype was seen a few times. The chain is built from TRBV20-1 and TRBJ1-1; D is unclear. The V gene lost 4 bases and the J gene lost 6 bases, with 9 bases spanning the gap. From germline, CDR1 is DFQATT and CDR2 SNEGSKA (reference sequence). The CDR3 spans 11 residues. The CDR3 protein is CSAKGSSEAFF. CDR3 nucleotides: TGCAGTGCTAAGGGTAGTTCTGAAGCTTTCTTT.

The chain couples TRBV5-5 to TRBJ1-6; TRBD1 agrees at 9 bases. CDR1 and CDR2 from the germline V gene are SGHKS and YYEKEE (reference sequence). The CDR3 length is 16 residues. The trim removed 4 bases at V and 9 bases at J, leaving 11 bases unmatched. The CDR3 here is CASSVTGGVFGSPLHF. CDR3 sequence (DNA): TGTGCCAGCAGCGTCACAGGGGGCGTTTTTGGTTCACCCCTCCACTTT. Drawing the rest from reference TRBV5-5 and TRBJ1-6, the complete variable domain is DAGVTQSPTHLIKTRGQQVTLRCSPISGHKSVSWYQQVLGQGPQFIFQYYEKEERGRGNFPDRFSARQFPNYSSELNVNALLLGDSALYLCASSVTGGVFGSPLHFGNGTRLTVT.

In this sample, this clonotype turned up a few times. V and J are TRBV12-3 or TRBV12-4 and TRBJ1-1; D not certain. Trimming took off 6 bases at V and 4 bases at J, with 12 bases between the two ends. The CDR3 is made up of 13 amino acids. The CDR3 sequence: CASSPSRSTEAFF. The CDR3 DNA reads as TGTGCCAGCAGCCCTAGTCGGAGCACTGAAGCTTTCTTT.

This clonotype was found a few times. V is TRBV20-1 and J is TRBJ2-4; tentatively, D is TRBD2 (5 bases). Germline V lookup: CDR1 DFQATT, CDR2 SNEGSKA (reference sequence). The V gene lost 6 bases and the J gene lost 0 bases, with 6 bases spanning the gap. The CDR3 runs 12 residues. CDR3 loop: CSAGIAKNIQYF. The CDR3 DNA is TGCAGTGCCGGGATAGCCAAAAACATTCAGTACTTC.

The V and J genes are TRBV4-3 and TRBJ1-6, with 7 bases aligning to TRBD1. The CDR3 contains 17 residues. J gave up 8 bases and V 0 bases, and 10 bases lay outside the gene matches. From germline, CDR1 is LGHNA and CDR2 YSLEER. As DNA, the CDR3 is TGCGCCAGCAGCCAAGAGGATCGGCAGGGGGGTGATTCACCCCTCCACTTT. It specifies CASSQEDRQGGDSPLHF.

This clonotype was observed a few times. This chain uses TRBV30 with TRBJ2-2; D is uncertain. From germline, CDR1 is GTSNPN and CDR2 SVGIG (reference sequence). The CDR3 is 13 residues long. V lost 3 bases and J lost 6, with 11 bases in between. In DNA form, the CDR3 reads TGTGCCTGGAGCGGTCAGCTCGCCGGGGAGCTGTTTTTT. This gives the protein CAWSGQLAGELFF.

This clonotype was counted between two and nine times. V gene TRBV27 combines with J gene TRBJ2-5; D not certain. V was trimmed by 0 bases and J by 5 bases, leaving 13 bases between them. Germline CDR1 MNHEY, CDR2 SMNVEV (reference sequence). The CDR3 sequence is 15 residues long. In DNA form, the CDR3 reads TGTGCCAGCAGTTTATCGGTCGCCCCCGGCGAGACCCAGTACTTC. This encodes CASSLSVAPGETQYF.

At least ten counts were recorded for this clonotype. The chain has TRBV12-3 or TRBV12-4 and TRBJ1-5; D call uncertain. The CDR3 runs 11 residues. The V and J ends lost 3 bases and 12 bases respectively, with 9 bases between them. CDR3 loop: CASSLGLLQHF. The DNA for the CDR3 is TGTGCCAGCAGTTTGGGATTGCTCCAGCATTTT.

V and J are TRBV10-3 and TRBJ2-1; D not resolved. The CDR3 runs 13 residues. The V gene lost 6 bases and the J gene lost 7 bases, with 13 bases spanning the gap. Germline assignment: CDR1 ENHRY and CDR2 SYGVKD. The CDR3 DNA sequence: TGTGCCATCAGGCCGGGCGTGGAGAATGAGCAGTTCTTC. It codes for CAIRPGVENEQFF.

The V call is TRBV11-2, the J call TRBJ2-7, with 7 bases identical to TRBD1. Germline lookup yields CDR1 SGHAT and CDR2 FQNNGV. The CDR3 covers 15 residues. V shed 0 bases and J 4 bases; nucleotides not matched to a gene: 6. The chain's CDR3 is CASSLDTGAAYEQYF. Here the CDR3 DNA reads TGTGCCAGCAGCTTAGATACAGGGGCGGCGTACGAGCAGTACTTC.

This chain uses TRBV15 with TRBJ2-2, with TRBD1 matching over 10 bases. After removal of 3 bases from V and 6 bases from J, the junction contained 4 bases not matched to a gene. Germline assignment: CDR1 LNHNV and CDR2 YYDKDF (reference sequence). The CDR3 runs 15 residues. Written as DNA, the CDR3 is TGTGCCACCAGCAGTACGGGACAGGGGTCCGGGGAGCTGTTTTTT. Amino acids: CATSSTGQGSGELFF.

The table lists this clonotype with many counts. The chain links TRBV5-1 to TRBJ2-5; D is unclear. Between the trimmed V and J ends, which lost 0 bases and 1 base, there was a span of 4 bases. The CDR3 loop spans 13 amino acids. The germline V gene has CDR1 SGHRS and CDR2 YFSETQ. CDR3 loop: CASSLEGQETQYF. DNA of the CDR3: TGCGCCAGCAGCTTGGAGGGCCAAGAGACCCAGTACTTC.

This clonotype was recorded once. The rearrangement uses TRBV3-2 and TRBJ2-3; TRBD2 was called by the table and not checked on the DNA. TRBV3-2 is noted as a pseudogene. The CDR3 is made up of 15 amino acids. CDR3 DNA sequence: TGTGCCTGCAGCCAAAGCGGATCTAGCACAGATACGCAGTATTTT. It encodes CACSQSGSSTDTQYF.

This clonotype has only one observation. The rearrangement uses TRBV6-2 or TRBV6-3 and TRBJ2-1, with D perhaps TRBD1 (6 bases). Between the trimmed V and J ends, which lost 0 bases and 0 bases, there was a span of 24 bases. The CDR3 is made up of 21 amino acids. Germline-derived CDR1 and CDR2 are MNHEY and SVGEGT. The CDR3 bases are TGTGCCAGCAGTTACTCGAGGTCTGGGGGCCACAAGTACGGCTCCTACAATGAGCAGTTCTTC. This sequence encodes CASSYSRSGGHKYGSYNEQFF.

In its sample, this clonotype was seen a few times. This chain links TRBV6-2 or TRBV6-3 with TRBJ1-2; 10 bases align to TRBD1. The germline CDR1 and CDR2 sequences are MNHEY and SVGEGT. The CDR3 has 13 residues. V shed 8 bases and J 8 bases; nucleotides not matched to a gene: 8. Written as DNA, the CDR3 is TGTGCCAGCGCGACAGGGGGCGCAGAGGGCTACACCTTC. This translates into CASATGGAEGYTF.

The rearrangement links TRBV5-1 to TRBJ1-2; tentatively, D is TRBD1 (5 bases). The V end was cut by 0 bases, the J end by 2 bases, with 23 bases between. Looked up from germline, CDR1 is SGHRS and CDR2 is YFSETQ. The CDR3 is made up of 19 amino acids. Written as DNA, the CDR3 is TGCGCCAGCAGCTTGGCCAAGGGGTGGCATCGACCCAACAACTATGGCTACACCTTC. Translating gives CASSLAKGWHRPNNYGYTF. The entire variable domain, with the rest obtained from reference TRBV5-1 and TRBJ1-2, is as follows: KAGVTQTPRYLIKTRGQQVTLSCSPISGHRSVSWYQQTPGQGLQFLFEYFSETQRNKGNFPGRFSGRQFSNSRSEMNVSTLELGDSALYLCASSLAKGWHRPNNYGYTFGSGTRLTVV.